This TCR beta chain appears in the sequencing data of a study of T cell repertoires in cytomegalovirus infection. There are 17 residues in the CDR3. Trimming pared 1 base from V and 1 base from J, leaving 13 bases between. The V gene's germline CDR1 is SGHVS and CDR2 FQNEAQ. Each CDR3 protein is one row after TCRdb ran MiXCR on the reads. Of about 140,000 distinct CDR3 sequences in the sample, under 8.5% were seen once. This clonotype has a handful of counts. The antigen remains undetermined. Findings and caveats of the study: Cumulative public TCR beta family frequency identified CMV carriers with the relevant HLA.

The sequencing sample was made of PBMCs. This TCR came from a human donor in good health (CMV status not recorded). Some clones in this sample may be carry-over from other donors' samples. V is TRBV7-8 and J is TRBJ2-2, with TRBD2 as a possible D gene (5 bases). The CDR3 nucleotides read TGTGCCAGCAGCTTAGAGGGCGGACTCCTGAACACCGGGGAGCTGTTTTTT. It is translated as CASSLEGGLLNTGELFF.